Listed below are T cell receptor beta chains from one sample, sequenced in a study of cytomegalovirus exposure and HLA in healthy donors. The data were produced by immunoSEQ multiplex PCR, yet TCRdb's version contains in-frame clones alone and is incomplete. Among 150,000 to 200,000 clones, 81% were seen once, and the ten largest hold less than 2%. Sample: PBMCs. The receptors were gathered from a man between 18 and 29 years old in good health and CMV-seronegative. Each CDR3 is given with its conserved first and last residue. A D gene is named only where the DNA matches it firmly. Size values are once, few and many counts, or a class for expanded clones, and some rows have none.

v_call: TRBV29-1
d_call: TRBD2
j_call: TRBJ2-1
clone_size: .
cdr3_aa: CSVEEWGGWAGGPDEFRDNEQFF
cdr3_nt: TGCAGCGTTGAAGAGTGGGGGGGTTGGGCGGGAGGCCCAGACGAGTTCAGGGACAATGAGCAGTTCTTC

v_call: TRBV11-2
d_call: .
j_call: TRBJ1-1
clone_size: .
cdr3_aa: CASSLTPVNTEAFF
cdr3_nt: TGTGCCAGCAGCTTAACCCCGGTGAACACTGAAGCTTTCTTT

v_call: TRBV4-1
d_call: TRBD2
j_call: TRBJ2-5
clone_size: .
cdr3_aa: CASSQPTKRGGEETQYF
cdr3_nt: TGCGCCAGCAGCCAACCCACTAAGCGGGGGGGCGAAGAGACCCAGTACTTC

v_call: TRBV29-1
d_call: TRBD1
j_call: TRBJ2-1
clone_size: .
cdr3_aa: CSSDRGRWGSYNEQFF
cdr3_nt: TGCAGCAGCGACAGGGGGCGATGGGGGTCCTACAATGAGCAGTTCTTC

v_call: TRBV7-2
d_call: .
j_call: TRBJ2-7
clone_size: .
cdr3_aa: CASSSRAKTYEQYF
cdr3_nt: TGTGCCAGCAGCTCCAGGGCCAAGACCTACGAGCAGTACTTC

v_call: TRBV28
d_call: .
j_call: TRBJ2-7
clone_size: .
cdr3_aa: CASSLWTTGVHEQYF
cdr3_nt: TGTGCCAGCAGTTTATGGACTACCGGAGTCCACGAGCAGTACTTC

v_call: TRBV5-4
d_call: TRBD2
j_call: TRBJ2-7
clone_size: .
cdr3_aa: CASSLSPGGLDEQYF
cdr3_nt: TGTGCCAGCAGCTTGTCCCCAGGAGGACTAGACGAGCAGTACTTC

v_call: TRBV5-1
d_call: .
j_call: TRBJ2-1
clone_size: .
cdr3_aa: CASKPAQLPYEQFF
cdr3_nt: TGCGCCAGCAAACCAGCGCAACTGCCGTATGAGCAGTTCTTC

v_call: TRBV4-1
d_call: TRBD1
j_call: TRBJ2-7
clone_size: .
cdr3_aa: CASSHLVRDRSSYEQYF
cdr3_nt: TGCGCCAGCAGCCATCTAGTCCGGGACAGGAGCTCCTACGAGCAGTACTTC

v_call: TRBV4-2
d_call: TRBD1
j_call: TRBJ1-3
clone_size: few
cdr3_aa: CASSQQGGAYSGNTIYF
cdr3_nt: TGTGCCAGCAGCCAACAAGGGGGCGCCTACTCTGGAAACACCATATATTTT

v_call: TRBV5-1
d_call: TRBD2
j_call: TRBJ2-2
clone_size: .
cdr3_aa: CASSLQLAGVRERGGELFF
cdr3_nt: TGCGCCAGCAGCTTGCAGCTAGCGGGAGTACGAGAAAGGGGCGGGGAGCTGTTTTTT

v_call: TRBV18
d_call: .
j_call: TRBJ2-7
clone_size: .
cdr3_aa: CASSPGPLSYEQYF
cdr3_nt: TGTGCCAGCTCACCAGGGCCCCTTTCCTACGAGCAGTACTTC

v_call: TRBV20-1
d_call: TRBD2
j_call: TRBJ2-7
clone_size: few
cdr3_aa: CSAGLVYEQYF
cdr3_nt: TGCAGTGCGGGACTAGTGTACGAGCAGTACTTC

v_call: TRBV27
d_call: TRBD1
j_call: TRBJ2-1
clone_size: once
cdr3_aa: CASSLAWDRVTYNEQFF
cdr3_nt: TGTGCCAGCAGTTTAGCCTGGGACAGGGTCACCTACAATGAGCAGTTCTTC

v_call: TRBV19
d_call: .
j_call: TRBJ1-5
clone_size: .
cdr3_aa: CASTEQGGGNQPQHF
cdr3_nt: TGTGCCAGTACCGAACAGGGCGGTGGAAATCAGCCCCAGCATTTT

v_call: TRBV5-1
d_call: TRBD2
j_call: TRBJ2-2
clone_size: .
cdr3_aa: CASSLRSGSRNTGELFF
cdr3_nt: TGCGCCAGCAGCTTAAGGAGCGGGAGTCGGAACACCGGGGAGCTGTTTTTT

v_call: TRBV7-9
d_call: .
j_call: TRBJ1-2
clone_size: .
cdr3_aa: CASSLAPGLQGGYTF
cdr3_nt: TGTGCCAGCAGCTTAGCGCCGGGGTTGCAGGGGGGCTACACCTTC

v_call: TRBV7-2
d_call: TRBD2
j_call: TRBJ2-1
clone_size: .
cdr3_aa: CASSRVRQGLAGGREQFF
cdr3_nt: TGTGCCAGCAGCCGTGTCCGCCAGGGACTAGCGGGAGGGCGTGAGCAGTTCTTC

v_call: TRBV15
d_call: .
j_call: TRBJ2-3
clone_size: .
cdr3_aa: CATSEWRAITDTQYF
cdr3_nt: TGTGCCACCAGCGAATGGCGGGCCATCACAGATACGCAGTATTTT

v_call: TRBV5-1
d_call: .
j_call: TRBJ2-3
clone_size: once
cdr3_aa: CASTLGGGQVDTQYF
cdr3_nt: TGCGCCAGCACCCTAGGGGGGGGGCAGGTAGATACGCAGTATTTT

v_call: TRBV14
d_call: .
j_call: TRBJ2-5
clone_size: .
cdr3_aa: CASSQSYAEGPQTQYF
cdr3_nt: TGTGCCAGCAGCCAAAGTTATGCGGAGGGCCCACAGACCCAGTACTTC

v_call: TRBV27
d_call: TRBD1
j_call: TRBJ2-7
clone_size: .
cdr3_aa: CASSPRDRIYEQYF
cdr3_nt: TGTGCCAGCAGTCCCAGGGACAGAATCTACGAGCAGTACTTC

v_call: TRBV28
d_call: .
j_call: TRBJ1-5
clone_size: .
cdr3_aa: CASSFRYNQPQHF
cdr3_nt: TGTGCCAGCAGTTTCCGGTACAATCAGCCCCAGCATTTT

v_call: TRBV7-6
d_call: .
j_call: TRBJ1-4
clone_size: .
cdr3_aa: CATTEQVYLEETNEKLFF
cdr3_nt: TGTGCCACCACAGAGCAGGTCTACCTGGAGGAAACTAATGAAAAACTGTTTTTT

v_call: TRBV9
d_call: .
j_call: TRBJ2-1
clone_size: .
cdr3_aa: CASSVIPDSSYNEQFF
cdr3_nt: TGTGCCAGCAGCGTAATACCTGATAGCTCCTACAATGAGCAGTTCTTC

v_call: TRBV6-5
d_call: TRBD1
j_call: TRBJ1-2
clone_size: .
cdr3_aa: CASSPDRGYGYTF
cdr3_nt: TGTGCCAGCAGTCCGGACAGGGGGTATGGCTACACCTTC